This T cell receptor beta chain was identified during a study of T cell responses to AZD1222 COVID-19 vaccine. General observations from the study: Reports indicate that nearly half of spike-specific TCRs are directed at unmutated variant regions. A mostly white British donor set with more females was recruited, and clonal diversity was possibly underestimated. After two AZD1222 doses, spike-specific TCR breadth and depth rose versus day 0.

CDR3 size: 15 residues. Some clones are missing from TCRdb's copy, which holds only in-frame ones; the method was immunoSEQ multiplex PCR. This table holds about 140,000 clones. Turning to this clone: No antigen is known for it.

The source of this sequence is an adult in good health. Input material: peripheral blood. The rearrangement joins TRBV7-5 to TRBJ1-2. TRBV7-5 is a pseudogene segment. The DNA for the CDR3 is TGTGTCAGAAGCTTAGGTAGGCCGGGCCCCTATGGCTACACCTTC. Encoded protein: CVRSLGRPGPYGYTF.